The entry below gives a single T cell receptor (beta chain) sequence along with its context. Its antigen is as yet unknown. The data stem from a study of cytomegalovirus exposure and HLA in healthy donors. V was trimmed by 0 bases and J by 4 bases, leaving 7 bases between them. Germline V lookup: CDR1 SGHRS, CDR2 YFSETQ. CDR3 length: 13 amino acids. General study points: Per published reports, the classifier diagnosed cytomegalovirus status with high specificity and sensitivity.

The data were produced by immunoSEQ multiplex PCR, yet TCRdb's version contains in-frame clones alone and is incomplete. Seen here are about 98,000 clones, roughly 87% observed once, and the top ten hold around 3.9%. The rearrangement joins TRBV5-1 to TRBJ1-1; D unresolved. The TCR sequence derives from a woman in her 30s in good health and CMV-seronegative. The sequenced sample was PBMCs. In DNA form, the CDR3 reads TGCGCCAGCAGCTTGGACCTGGCCACTGAAGCTTTCTTT. The encoded protein is CASSLDLATEAFF.